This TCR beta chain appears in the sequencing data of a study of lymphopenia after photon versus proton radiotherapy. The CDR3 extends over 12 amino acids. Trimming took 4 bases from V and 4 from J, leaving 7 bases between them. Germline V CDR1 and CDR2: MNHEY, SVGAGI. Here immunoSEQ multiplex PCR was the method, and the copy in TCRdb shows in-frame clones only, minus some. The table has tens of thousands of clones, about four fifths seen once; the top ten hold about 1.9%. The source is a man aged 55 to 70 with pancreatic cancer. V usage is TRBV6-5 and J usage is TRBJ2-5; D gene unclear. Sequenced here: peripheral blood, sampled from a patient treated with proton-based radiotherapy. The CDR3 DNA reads TGTGCCAGCAGTTCGGTAGGAGAGACCCAGTACTTC. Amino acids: CASSSVGETQYF.